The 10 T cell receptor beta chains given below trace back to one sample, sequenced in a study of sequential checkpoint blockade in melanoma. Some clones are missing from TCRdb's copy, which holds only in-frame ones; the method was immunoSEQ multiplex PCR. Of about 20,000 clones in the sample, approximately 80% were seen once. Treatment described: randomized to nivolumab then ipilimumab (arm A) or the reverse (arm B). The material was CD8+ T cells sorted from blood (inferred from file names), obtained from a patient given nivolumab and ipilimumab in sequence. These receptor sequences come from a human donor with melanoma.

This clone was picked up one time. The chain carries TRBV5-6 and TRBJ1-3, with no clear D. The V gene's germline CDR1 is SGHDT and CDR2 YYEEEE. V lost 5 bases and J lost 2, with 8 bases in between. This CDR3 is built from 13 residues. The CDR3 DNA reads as TGTGCCAGCAGTCCCCCGGCTGGAAACACCATATATTTT. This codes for CASSPPAGNTIYF.

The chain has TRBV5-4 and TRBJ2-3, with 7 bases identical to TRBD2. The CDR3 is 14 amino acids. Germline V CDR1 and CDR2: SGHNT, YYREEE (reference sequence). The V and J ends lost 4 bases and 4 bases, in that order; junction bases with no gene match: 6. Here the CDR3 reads CASSNGGIADTQYF. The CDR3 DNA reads TGTGCCAGCAGCAACGGGGGGATTGCAGATACGCAGTATTTT.

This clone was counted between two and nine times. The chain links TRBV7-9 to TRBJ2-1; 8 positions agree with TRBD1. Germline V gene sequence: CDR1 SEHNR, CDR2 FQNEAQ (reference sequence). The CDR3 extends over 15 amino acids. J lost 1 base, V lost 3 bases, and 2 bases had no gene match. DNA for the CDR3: TGTGCCAGCAGCTTGGGGGACAGGTCCTACAATGAGCAGTTCTTC. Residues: CASSLGDRSYNEQFF.

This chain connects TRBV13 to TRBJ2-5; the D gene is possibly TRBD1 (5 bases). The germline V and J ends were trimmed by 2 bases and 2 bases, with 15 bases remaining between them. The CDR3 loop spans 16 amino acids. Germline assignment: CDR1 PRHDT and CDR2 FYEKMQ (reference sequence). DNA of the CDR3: TGTGCCAGCAGCTTATTGGGAAGGGGCAGGCAAGAGACCCAGTACTTC. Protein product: CASSLLGRGRQETQYF. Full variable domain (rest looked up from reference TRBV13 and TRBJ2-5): AAGVIQSPRHLIKEKRETATLKCYPIPRHDTVYWYQQGPGQDPQFLISFYEKMQSDKGSIPDRFSAQQFSDYHSELNMSSLELGDSALYFCASSLLGRGRQETQYFGPGTRLLVL.

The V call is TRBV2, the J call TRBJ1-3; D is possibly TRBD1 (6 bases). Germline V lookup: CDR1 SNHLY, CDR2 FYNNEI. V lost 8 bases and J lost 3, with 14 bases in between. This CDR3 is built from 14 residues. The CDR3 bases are TGTGCCAGCTCCGGGGGGCTAGTTGGAAACACCATATATTTT. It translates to CASSGGLVGNTIYF.

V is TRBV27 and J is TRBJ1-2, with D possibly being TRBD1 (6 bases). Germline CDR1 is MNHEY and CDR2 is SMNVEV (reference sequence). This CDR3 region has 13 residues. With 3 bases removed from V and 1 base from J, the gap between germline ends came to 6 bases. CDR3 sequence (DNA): TGTGCCAGCAGTTTGGACAGTAACTATGGCTACACCTTC. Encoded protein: CASSLDSNYGYTF.

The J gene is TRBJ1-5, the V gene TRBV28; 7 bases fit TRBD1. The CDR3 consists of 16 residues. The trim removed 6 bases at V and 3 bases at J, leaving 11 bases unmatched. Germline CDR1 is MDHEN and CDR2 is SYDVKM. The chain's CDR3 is CASRSDRAYFNQPQHF. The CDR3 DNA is TGTGCCAGCAGATCTGACAGGGCTTACTTCAATCAGCCCCAGCATTTT.

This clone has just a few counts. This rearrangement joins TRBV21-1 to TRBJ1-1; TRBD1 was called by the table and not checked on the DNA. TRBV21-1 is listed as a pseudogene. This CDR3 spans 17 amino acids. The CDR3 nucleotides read TGTGCCAGCAGCTACTCGACTATAACAGGGATGGGCACTGAAGCTTTCTTT. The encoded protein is CASSYSTITGMGTEAFF.

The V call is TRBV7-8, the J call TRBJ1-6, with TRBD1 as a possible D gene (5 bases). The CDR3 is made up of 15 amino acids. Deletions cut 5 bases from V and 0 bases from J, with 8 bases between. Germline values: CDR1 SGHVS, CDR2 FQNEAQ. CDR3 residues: CASSRDSSYNSPLHF. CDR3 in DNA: TGTGCCAGCAGCCGAGACAGCTCCTATAATTCACCCCTCCACTTT.

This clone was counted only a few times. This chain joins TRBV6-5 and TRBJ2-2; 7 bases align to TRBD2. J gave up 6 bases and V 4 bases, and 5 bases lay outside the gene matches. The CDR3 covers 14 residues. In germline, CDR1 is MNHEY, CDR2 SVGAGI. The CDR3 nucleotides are TGTGCCAGCAGTTCGCCCGGACTAGCCGGGGAGCTGTTTTTT. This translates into CASSSPGLAGELFF.